This T cell receptor beta chain originates from a study of blood T cells in healthy people across ages. The CDR3 has 14 amino acids. After removal of 3 bases from V and 7 bases from J, the junction contained 7 bases not matched to a gene. In its sample, this clonotype was seen a few times. Russia was home to the donors, healthy Caucasian individuals aged roughly 6 to 95. Peripheral blood from each donor was collected in a volume of ten milliliters. Using a J-beta primer mix together with a sample-barcoded 5' primer, a second PCR was run for roughly 7 to 12 cycles. TCRdb re-derived calls from the 5' RACE reads in MiXCR, one entry per CDR3 protein. The sample yields roughly 570,000 distinct CDR3 sequences, 25% to 30% seen once.

The TCR comes from a woman aged 70-85 years in good health. This rearrangement joins TRBV12-3 or TRBV12-4 to TRBJ2-5; TRBD2 matches at 8 bases. Specimen: blood. The CDR3 DNA is TGTGCCAGCAGTTTTCCGCGGGGGGTGAGGACCCAGTACTTC. Protein sequence: CASSFPRGVRTQYF.